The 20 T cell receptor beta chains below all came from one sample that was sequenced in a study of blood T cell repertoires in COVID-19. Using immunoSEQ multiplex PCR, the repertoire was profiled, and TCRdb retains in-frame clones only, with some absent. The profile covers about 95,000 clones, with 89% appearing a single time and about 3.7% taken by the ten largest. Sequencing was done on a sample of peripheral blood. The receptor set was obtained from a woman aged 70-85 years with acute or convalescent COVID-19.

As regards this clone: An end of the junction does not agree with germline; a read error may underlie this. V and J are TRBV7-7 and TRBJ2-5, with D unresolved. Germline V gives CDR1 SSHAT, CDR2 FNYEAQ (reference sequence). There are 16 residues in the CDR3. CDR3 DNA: TGTGCTAGCAGCTTAGGGTCTAGTCCGGACCAAGAGACCCAGTACTTC. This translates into CASSLGSSPDQETQYF.

DNA of the CDR3: TGTGCCAGCAGTTTATTCTCGGGGGGGCCGAACACCGGGGAGCTGTTTTTT. Protein product: CASSLFSGGPNTGELFF. This rearrangement joins TRBV28 to TRBJ2-2; TRBD2 agrees at 8 bases. The CDR3 is made up of 17 amino acids. Germline assignment: CDR1 MDHEN and CDR2 SYDVKM. Trimming removed 1 base from V and 0 bases from J; junction bases left unmatched: 4.

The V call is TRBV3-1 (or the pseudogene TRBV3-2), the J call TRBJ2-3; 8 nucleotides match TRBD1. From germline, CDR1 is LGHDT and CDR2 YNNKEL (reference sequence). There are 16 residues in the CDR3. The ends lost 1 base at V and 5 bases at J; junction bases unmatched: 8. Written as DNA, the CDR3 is TGTGCCAGCAGCCAAGTTAGGACAGGGTCCATAGATACGCAGTATTTT. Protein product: CASSQVRTGSIDTQYF.

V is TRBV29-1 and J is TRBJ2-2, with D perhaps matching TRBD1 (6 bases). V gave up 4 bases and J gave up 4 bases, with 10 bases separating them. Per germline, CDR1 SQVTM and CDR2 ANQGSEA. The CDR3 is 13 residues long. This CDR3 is CSVARTATGELFF. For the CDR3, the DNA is TGCAGCGTTGCCCGGACAGCCACCGGGGAGCTGTTTTTT.

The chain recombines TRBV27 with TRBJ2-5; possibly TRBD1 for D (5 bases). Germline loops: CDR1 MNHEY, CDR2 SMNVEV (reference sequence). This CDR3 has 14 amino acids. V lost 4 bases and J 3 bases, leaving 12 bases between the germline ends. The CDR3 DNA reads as TGTGCCAGCAGTTCAGTGGACATAGAAGAGACCCAGTACTTC. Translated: CASSSVDIEETQYF.

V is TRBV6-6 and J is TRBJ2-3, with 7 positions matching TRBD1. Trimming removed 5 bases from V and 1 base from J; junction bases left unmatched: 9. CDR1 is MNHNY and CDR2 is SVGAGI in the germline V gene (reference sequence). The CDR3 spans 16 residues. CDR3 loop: CASSPSDRARTDTQYF. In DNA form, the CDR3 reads TGTGCCAGCAGTCCCAGTGACAGGGCCCGCACAGATACGCAGTATTTT.

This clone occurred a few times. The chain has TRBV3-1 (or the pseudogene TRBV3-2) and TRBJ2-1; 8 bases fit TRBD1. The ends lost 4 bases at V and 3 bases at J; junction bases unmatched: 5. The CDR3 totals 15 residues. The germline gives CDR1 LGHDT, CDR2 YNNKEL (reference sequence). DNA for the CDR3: TGTGCCAGCAGCCCTCGACAGGGGATCTACAATGAGCAGTTCTTC. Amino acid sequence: CASSPRQGIYNEQFF.

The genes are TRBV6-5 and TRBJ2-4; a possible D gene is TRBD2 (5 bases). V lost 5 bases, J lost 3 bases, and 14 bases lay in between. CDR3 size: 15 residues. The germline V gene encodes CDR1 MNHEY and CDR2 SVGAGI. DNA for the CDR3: TGTGCCAGCAGTACCCCAGCCGGAGGCAAAAACATTCAGTACTTC. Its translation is CASSTPAGGKNIQYF.

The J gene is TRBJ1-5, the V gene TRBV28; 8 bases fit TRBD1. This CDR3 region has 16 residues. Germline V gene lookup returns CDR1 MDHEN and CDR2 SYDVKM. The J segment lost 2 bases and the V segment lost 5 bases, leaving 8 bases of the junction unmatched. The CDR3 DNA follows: TGTGCCAGCAGTCGTACAGGGGGGGTTGGCAATCAGCCCCAGCATTTT. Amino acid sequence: CASSRTGGVGNQPQHF.

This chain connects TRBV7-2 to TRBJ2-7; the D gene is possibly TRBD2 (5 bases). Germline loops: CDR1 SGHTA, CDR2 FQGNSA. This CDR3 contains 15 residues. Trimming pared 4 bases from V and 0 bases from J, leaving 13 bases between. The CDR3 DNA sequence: TGTGCCAGCAGCTGGAGGAGGCCCAGCTCCTACGAGCAGTACTTC. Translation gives CASSWRRPSSYEQYF.

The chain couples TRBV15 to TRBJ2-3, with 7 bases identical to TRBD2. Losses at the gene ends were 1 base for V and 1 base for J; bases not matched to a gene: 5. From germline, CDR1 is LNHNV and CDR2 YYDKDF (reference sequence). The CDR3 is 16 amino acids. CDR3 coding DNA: TGTGCCACCAGCAGAGTTGCGGGGGTCGGCACAGATACGCAGTATTTT. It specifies CATSRVAGVGTDTQYF.

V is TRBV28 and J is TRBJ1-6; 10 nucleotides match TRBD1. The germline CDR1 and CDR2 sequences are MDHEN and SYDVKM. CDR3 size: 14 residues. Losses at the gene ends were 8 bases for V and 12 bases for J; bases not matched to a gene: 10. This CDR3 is CASRTGGRRGPLHF. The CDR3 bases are TGTGCCAGCCGGACAGGGGGGCGGAGAGGACCCCTCCACTTT.

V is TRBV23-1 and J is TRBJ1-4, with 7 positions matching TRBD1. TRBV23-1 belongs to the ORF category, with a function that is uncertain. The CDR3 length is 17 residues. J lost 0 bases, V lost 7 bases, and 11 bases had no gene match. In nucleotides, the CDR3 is TGCGCCAGCACCCAATTGAGGGGGCGGACAACTAATGAAAAACTGTTTTTT. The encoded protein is CASTQLRGRTTNEKLFF.

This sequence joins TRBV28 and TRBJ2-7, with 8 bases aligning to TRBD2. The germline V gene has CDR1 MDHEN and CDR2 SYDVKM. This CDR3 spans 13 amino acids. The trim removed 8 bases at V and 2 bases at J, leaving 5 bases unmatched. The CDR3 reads CASGGRPTYEQYF. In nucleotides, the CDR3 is TGTGCCAGCGGCGGGAGGCCGACCTACGAGCAGTACTTC.

Here the CDR3 DNA reads TGTGCCAGCAGCAAATATGGGACACAATCACCCCTCCACTTT. Its translation: CASSKYGTQSPLHF. V gene TRBV21-1 combines with J gene TRBJ1-6; the table calls TRBD1, which could not be checked here. TRBV21-1 constitutes a pseudogene. The CDR3 has 14 amino acids.

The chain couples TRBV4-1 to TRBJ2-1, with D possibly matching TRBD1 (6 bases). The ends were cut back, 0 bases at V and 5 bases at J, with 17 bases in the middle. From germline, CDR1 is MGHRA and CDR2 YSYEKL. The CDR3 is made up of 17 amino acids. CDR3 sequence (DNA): TGCGCCAGCAGCCAAGAGGGACATATTTTAGGCAACAATGAGCAGTTCTTC. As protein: CASSQEGHILGNNEQFF.

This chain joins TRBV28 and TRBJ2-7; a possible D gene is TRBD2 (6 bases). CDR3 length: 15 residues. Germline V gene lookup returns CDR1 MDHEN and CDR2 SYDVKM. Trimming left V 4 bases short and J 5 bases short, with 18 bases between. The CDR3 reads CASSSRGLGDNEQYV. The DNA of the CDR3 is TGTGCCAGCAGTTCCCGGGGACTTGGAGACAACGAGCAGTACGTC.

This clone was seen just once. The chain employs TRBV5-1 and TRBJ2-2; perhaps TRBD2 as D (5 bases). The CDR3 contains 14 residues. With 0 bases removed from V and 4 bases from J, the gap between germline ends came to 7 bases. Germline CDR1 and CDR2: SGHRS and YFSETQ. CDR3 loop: CASSLAGVTGELFF. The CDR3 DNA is TGCGCCAGCAGCTTGGCCGGGGTCACCGGGGAGCTGTTTTTT.

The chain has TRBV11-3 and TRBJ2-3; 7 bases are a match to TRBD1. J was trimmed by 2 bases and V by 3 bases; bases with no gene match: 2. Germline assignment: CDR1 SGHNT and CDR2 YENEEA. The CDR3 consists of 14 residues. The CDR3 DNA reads TGTGCCAGCAGCTTCGACAGGGTCACAGATACGCAGTATTTT. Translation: CASSFDRVTDTQYF.

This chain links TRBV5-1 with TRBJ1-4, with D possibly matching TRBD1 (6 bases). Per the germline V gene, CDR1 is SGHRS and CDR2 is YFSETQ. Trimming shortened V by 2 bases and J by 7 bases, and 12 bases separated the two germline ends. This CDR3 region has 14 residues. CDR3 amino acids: CASSFRGGIEKLFF. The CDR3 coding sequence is TGCGCCAGCAGCTTTAGGGGGGGTATTGAAAAACTGTTTTTT. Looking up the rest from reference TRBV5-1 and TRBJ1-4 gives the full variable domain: KAGVTQTPRYLIKTRGQQVTLSCSPISGHRSVSWYQQTPGQGLQFLFEYFSETQRNKGNFPGRFSGRQFSNSRSEMNVSTLELGDSALYLCASSFRGGIEKLFFGSGTQLSVL.